Following are 32 T cell receptor beta chains from one sample sequenced in a study of T cell responses to AZD1222 COVID-19 vaccine. Assay: immunoSEQ multiplex PCR; the TCRdb copy retains only in-frame clones and omits some. The table lists tens of thousands of clones, roughly 80% of them singletons. The specimen was peripheral blood, collected on day 0 of AZD1222 vaccination. These receptors originate from an adult in good health.

The chain links TRBV19 to TRBJ1-1, with 9 bases that match TRBD1. The germline V gene encodes CDR1 LNHDA and CDR2 SQIVND (reference sequence). V lost 4 bases to trimming and J lost 3 bases; unmatched junction nucleotides: 9. This CDR3 region has 16 residues. The DNA of the CDR3 is TGTGCCAGTAGTAATCTCTGGCGGACAGGGGACACTGAAGCTTTCTTT. It yields the protein CASSNLWRTGDTEAFF.

This clone was seen a handful of times. V and J are TRBV5-1 and TRBJ2-3; D might be TRBD2 (5 bases). In germline, CDR1 is SGHRS, CDR2 YFSETQ. This CDR3 contains 12 residues. The V end was cut by 5 bases, the J end by 7 bases, with 11 bases between. CDR3 nucleotides: TGCGCCAGCAGGGATTCGGGATATACGCAGTATTTT. It encodes CASRDSGYTQYF.

The rearrangement uses TRBV19 and TRBJ2-3; D gene uncertain. Trimming cost V 4 bases and J 4 bases, with 15 bases left between them. Germline CDR1 LNHDA, CDR2 SQIVND (reference sequence). The CDR3 is 15 amino acids. CDR3 loop: CASSTQISGPDTQYF. In nucleotides, the CDR3 is TGTGCCAGTAGTACTCAGATTTCTGGGCCAGATACGCAGTATTTT.

This chain joins TRBV10-3 and TRBJ2-3; 7 positions match TRBD1. V was clipped by 4 bases and J by 8 bases; unmatched bases: 3. The CDR3 sequence is 12 residues long. The germline V gene has CDR1 ENHRY and CDR2 SYGVKD. CDR3 amino acids: CAISAGDSTQYF. The CDR3 coding sequence is TGTGCCATCAGTGCCGGGGACAGTACGCAGTATTTT.

This chain uses TRBV2 with TRBJ1-1, with 8 bases identical to TRBD1. The J segment lost 1 base and the V segment lost 5 bases, leaving 6 bases of the junction unmatched. Germline CDR1 SNHLY, CDR2 FYNNEI. The CDR3 is made up of 15 amino acids. The CDR3 nucleotides read TGTGCCAGCAGTCTTGACAGGGGACAGAACACTGAAGCTTTCTTT. This translates into CASSLDRGQNTEAFF. Combining the CDR3 with reference TRBV2 and TRBJ1-1 gives the whole variable domain EPEVTQTPSHQVTQMGQEVILRCVPISNHLYFYWYRQILGQKVEFLVSFYNNEISEKSEIFDDQFSVERPDGSNFTLKIRSTKLEDSAMYFCASSLDRGQNTEAFFGQGTRLTVV.

The chain recombines TRBV28 with TRBJ1-2, with D maybe TRBD1 (5 bases). The CDR3 is made up of 13 amino acids. The ends were cut back, 5 bases at V and 7 bases at J, with 14 bases in the middle. Germline-derived CDR1 and CDR2 are MDHEN and SYDVKM. CDR3 loop: CASSTGLEGGYTF. The CDR3 nucleotides are TGTGCCAGCAGTACGGGGCTTGAGGGTGGCTACACCTTC.

J is TRBJ2-2 and V is TRBV4-2, with D possibly matching TRBD2 (6 bases). CDR1 and CDR2 from the germline V gene are LGHNA and YNFKEQ. This CDR3 is 17 amino acids long. Trimming cost V 2 bases and J 4 bases, with 17 bases left between them. The CDR3 sequence is CASSQMVQGGSTGELFF. The CDR3, as DNA: TGTGCCAGCAGCCAAATGGTCCAGGGAGGTAGCACCGGGGAGCTGTTTTTT.

This chain connects TRBV27 to TRBJ1-6; no reliable D call. V lost 2 bases and J 6 bases, leaving 20 bases between the germline ends. The CDR3 covers 18 residues. Germline CDR1 and CDR2: MNHEY and SMNVEV (reference sequence). CDR3 in DNA: TGTGCCAGCAGTTTAAGGCCCACGGGAGGGATTTCTAATTCACCCCTCCACTTT. It yields the protein CASSLRPTGGISNSPLHF.

The V gene is TRBV7-8, the J gene TRBJ1-5; 8 bases are shared with TRBD1. V lost 2 bases to trimming and J lost 4 bases; unmatched junction nucleotides: 7. This CDR3 has 16 residues. Germline assignment: CDR1 SGHVS and CDR2 FQNEAQ. DNA of the CDR3: TGTGCCAGCAGCTTAAGGACAGGGCTGGTGAATCAGCCCCAGCATTTT. Translated, it gives CASSLRTGLVNQPQHF.

This clone was seen only once. The chain links TRBV24-1 to TRBJ2-5; 16 positions match TRBD2. CDR1 and CDR2 from the germline V gene are KGHDR and SFDVKD. After removal of 3 bases from V and 3 bases from J, the junction contained 3 bases not matched to a gene. This CDR3 is 17 amino acids long. CDR3 loop: CATSDAGTSGREETQYF. CDR3 bases: TGTGCCACCAGTGATGCAGGGACTAGCGGGAGGGAAGAGACCCAGTACTTC.

The V gene is TRBV5-6, the J gene TRBJ2-3; 7 nucleotides align to TRBD2. CDR1 and CDR2 (germline): SGHDT, YYEEEE. The CDR3 runs 17 residues. V lost 4 bases to trimming and J lost 0 bases; unmatched junction nucleotides: 11. The CDR3: CASSHSWGEGSTDTQYF. The CDR3 nucleotides are TGTGCCAGCAGCCATTCGTGGGGGGAGGGGAGCACAGATACGCAGTATTTT.

The chain recombines TRBV9 with TRBJ2-7, with 10 positions matching TRBD2. V lost 0 bases and J lost 3; bases outside the gene matches: 3. In germline, CDR1 is SGDLS, CDR2 YYNGEE. The CDR3 length is 15 residues. CDR3: CASSVASGSLYEQYF. The CDR3, as DNA: TGTGCCAGCAGCGTAGCTAGCGGGAGTCTCTACGAGCAGTACTTC.

The chain combines TRBV28 with TRBJ2-2; D is uncertain. V was trimmed by 3 bases and J by 5 bases, leaving 16 bases between them. The CDR3 contains 16 residues. The germline V gene has CDR1 MDHEN and CDR2 SYDVKM. The CDR3 sequence is CASSFIISLGTGELFF. The CDR3, as DNA: TGTGCCAGCAGTTTTATTATATCCTTAGGAACCGGGGAGCTGTTTTTT. Together with reference TRBV28 and TRBJ2-2, the CDR3 gives the full variable domain: DVKVTQSSRYLVKRTGEKVFLECVQDMDHENMFWYRQDPGLGLRLIYFSYDVKMKEKGDIPEGYSVSREKKERFSLILESASTNQTSMYLCASSFIISLGTGELFFGEGSRLTVL.

This chain joins TRBV19 and TRBJ1-2; D not resolved. CDR3 length: 14 residues. The ends were cut back, 0 bases at V and 4 bases at J, with 9 bases in the middle. Germline V gene sequence: CDR1 LNHDA, CDR2 SQIVND (reference sequence). The CDR3 nucleotides are TGTGCCAGTAGTATAGATGTCAACGGCTATGGCTACACCTTC. Translation: CASSIDVNGYGYTF. Using reference TRBV19 and TRBJ1-2 for the parts outside the CDR3, the full variable domain is DGGITQSPKYLFRKEGQNVTLSCEQNLNHDAMYWYRQDPGQGLRLIYYSQIVNDFQKGDIAEGYSVSREKKESFPLTVTSAQKNPTAFYLCASSIDVNGYGYTFGSGTRLTVV.

The chain carries TRBV5-1 and TRBJ2-7; a possible D gene is TRBD2 (6 bases). Germline-derived CDR1 and CDR2 are SGHRS and YFSETQ. This CDR3 spans 16 amino acids. V lost 4 bases and J 0 bases, leaving 17 bases between the germline ends. The CDR3 protein is CASSPSRTGDSYEQYF. As DNA, the CDR3 is TGCGCCAGCAGCCCGTCTAGGACGGGGGACTCCTACGAGCAGTACTTC.

V is TRBV12-3 or TRBV12-4 and J is TRBJ1-5, with a tentative D call TRBD1 (6 bases). V lost 6 bases to trimming and J lost 13 bases, with 13 bases between them. The CDR3 sequence is 11 residues long. The CDR3 spells CASSLGTTQHF. The CDR3 coding sequence is TGTGCCAGCAGCCTCGGGACAACTCAGCATTTT.

The CDR3 here is CASSEFGGGSYEQYF. The CDR3 DNA sequence: TGTGCCAGCAGTGAATTTGGCGGCGGTTCTTACGAGCAGTACTTC. V gene TRBV25-1 combines with J gene TRBJ2-7, with D uncertain. The V and J ends lost 1 base and 4 bases respectively, with 14 bases between them. Germline lookup yields CDR1 MGHDK and CDR2 SYGVNS. The CDR3 consists of 15 residues.

This sequence joins TRBV28 and TRBJ2-2; 8 bases match TRBD1. The CDR3 length is 15 residues. The V segment lost 3 bases and the J segment 5 bases; nucleotides outside the gene matches: 5. Germline V CDR1 and CDR2: MDHEN, SYDVKM. The CDR3 nucleotides are TGTGCCAGCAGTTTTGACCGGACAGGGACCGGGGAGCTGTTTTTT. Translation: CASSFDRTGTGELFF.

This chain joins TRBV24-1 and TRBJ2-3; a possible D gene is TRBD2 (7 bases). Germline-derived CDR1 and CDR2 are KGHDR and SFDVKD. The CDR3 is 15 residues long. Trimming left V 7 bases short and J 1 base short, with 14 bases between. The CDR3 DNA sequence: TGTGCCACCAGCTCGGGGGGCGCGGGCACAGATACGCAGTATTTT. It specifies CATSSGGAGTDTQYF.

V and J are TRBV18 and TRBJ1-1; TRBD1 matches 9 bases. CDR3 length equals 13 residues. V gave up 3 bases and J gave up 5 bases; unmatched junction bases: 1. The V gene's germline CDR1 is KGHSH and CDR2 LQKENI. In DNA form, the CDR3 reads TGTGCCAGCTCACCCGGACAGGGGACTGAAGCTTTCTTT. It encodes CASSPGQGTEAFF.

The J gene is TRBJ1-2, the V gene TRBV7-8; 7 bases fit TRBD1. CDR3 length: 14 amino acids. The germline gives CDR1 SGHVS, CDR2 FQNEAQ. V trimming: 5 bases; J trimming: 8 bases; junction bases outside the gene matches: 11. The CDR3 sequence is CASSLPDRAGGYTF. CDR3 in DNA: TGTGCCAGCAGCCTGCCCGACAGGGCTGGAGGCTACACCTTC.

This chain joins TRBV21-1 and TRBJ2-1; the DNA was not used to check the table's D call, TRBD2. TRBV21-1 is a listed pseudogene. The CDR3 is made up of 15 amino acids. The CDR3 reads CASISGTTRVNEQFF. CDR3 DNA: TGTGCCAGCATCTCCGGGACTACCAGGGTTAATGAGCAGTTCTTC.

The genes are TRBV4-2 and TRBJ2-1, with TRBD2 as a possible D gene (5 bases). Trimming pared 1 base from V and 8 bases from J, leaving 12 bases between. There are 14 residues in the CDR3. Germline loops: CDR1 LGHNA, CDR2 YNFKEQ. The CDR3 is CASSQGEQADEQFF. In nucleotides, the CDR3 is TGTGCCAGCAGCCAAGGGGAGCAGGCGGATGAGCAGTTCTTC.

V usage is TRBV6-5 and J usage is TRBJ1-4, with 9 bases matching TRBD1. Germline V lookup: CDR1 MNHEY, CDR2 SVGAGI. The CDR3 loop spans 15 amino acids. V was clipped by 2 bases and J by 7 bases; unmatched bases: 5. This CDR3 is CASSYRNRGREKLFF. Written as DNA, the CDR3 is TGTGCCAGCAGTTACCGAAACAGGGGGCGTGAAAAACTGTTTTTT.

The CDR3 sequence is CASKVSGARGTEAFF. The CDR3 DNA sequence: TGTGCCAGCAAAGTTTCTGGGGCCCGAGGCACTGAAGCTTTCTTT. The rearrangement uses TRBV7-2 and TRBJ1-1; maybe TRBD1 (5 bases). This CDR3 has 15 amino acids. Trimming cost V 7 bases and J 4 bases, with 19 bases left between them. The germline gives CDR1 SGHTA, CDR2 FQGNSA. The full variable domain, in which reference TRBV7-2 and TRBJ1-1 provide the parts outside the CDR3, is GAGVSQSPSNKVTEKGKDVELRCDPISGHTALYWYRQSLGQGLEFLIYFQGNSAPDKSGLPSDRFSAERTGGSVSTLTIQRTQQEDSAVYLCASKVSGARGTEAFFGQGTRLTVV.

The chain recombines TRBV28 with TRBJ2-5; 8 nucleotides align to TRBD1. The CDR3 is 16 amino acids. The germline V gene has CDR1 MDHEN and CDR2 SYDVKM. Losses at the gene ends were 6 bases for V and 1 base for J; bases not matched to a gene: 10. CDR3 region: CASRVDDRGFQETQYF. The CDR3 DNA reads TGTGCCAGCAGAGTCGATGACAGGGGCTTCCAAGAGACCCAGTACTTC.

Only a few counts were recorded for this clone. The rearrangement links TRBV19 to TRBJ2-3; TRBD2 matches at 7 bases. J gave up 7 bases and V 6 bases, and 10 bases lay outside the gene matches. Germline V gene data show CDR1 as LNHDA and CDR2 as SQIVND (reference sequence). The CDR3 spans 14 residues. The CDR3 nucleotides are TGTGCCAGTAGCACGGGAGGCGGCGGGAATACGCAGTATTTT. Translating it yields CASSTGGGGNTQYF.

The rearrangement links TRBV10-2 to TRBJ1-6; 7 bases fit TRBD1. In germline, CDR1 is WSHSY, CDR2 SAAADI. The CDR3 extends over 14 amino acids. V was clipped by 2 bases and J by 7 bases; unmatched bases: 2. The chain's CDR3 is CASSEQGVNSPLHF. CDR3 coding DNA: TGCGCCAGCAGTGAGCAGGGGGTAAATTCACCCCTCCACTTT.

The genes are TRBV27 and TRBJ1-6, with 10 bases identical to TRBD1. The CDR3 is made up of 13 amino acids. Germline-derived CDR1 and CDR2 are MNHEY and SMNVEV (reference sequence). The V and J ends lost 10 bases and 14 bases, in that order; junction bases with no gene match: 11. Written as DNA, the CDR3 is TGTGCCACCCAGGACAGGGGGGATATGGCCCTCCACTTT. This translates into CATQDRGDMALHF.

The chain links TRBV5-4 to TRBJ1-4; 9 bases agree with TRBD1. Losses at the gene ends were 4 bases for V and 2 bases for J; bases not matched to a gene: 3. Per the germline V gene, CDR1 is SGHNT and CDR2 is YYREEE (reference sequence). CDR3 length equals 15 residues. The CDR3 DNA follows: TGTGCCAGCAGCCCGGACAGGGGTACTAATGAAAAACTGTTTTTT. Translating it yields CASSPDRGTNEKLFF.

The chain recombines TRBV28 with TRBJ1-6, with D possibly TRBD1 on 6 matching bases. This CDR3 spans 15 amino acids. Per germline, CDR1 MDHEN and CDR2 SYDVKM. V was clipped by 5 bases and J by 10 bases, with 18 bases between them. CDR3 coding DNA: TGTGCCAGCAGTATGCACAGGGCCCGGAACTCACCCCTCCACTTT. The encoded protein is CASSMHRARNSPLHF.

The chain has TRBV30 and TRBJ2-7, with 10 nucleotides matching TRBD1. V was pared by 3 bases and J by 4 bases, with 9 bases of the junction left unmatched. This CDR3 has 15 residues. The germline gives CDR1 GTSNPN, CDR2 SVGIG (reference sequence). The CDR3 DNA reads TGTGCCTGGAGGCAGCCTGGGACAGGGGCTTACGAGCAGTACTTC. As protein: CAWRQPGTGAYEQYF.